This entry describes one TCR beta chain. The antigen is unknown. These data come from a study of cytomegalovirus exposure and HLA in healthy donors. The study's findings and limits: It has been reported that TCR beta sequences accurately predicted the HLA-A and HLA-B alleles of most subjects. Highly shared variants forming one cluster were likely a sequencing artifact. In a later analysis, TCR beta V- and J-gene trimming showed a link to a missense DCLRE1C variant. There were some public TCRs occurring in many donors, but most TCR sequences were rare.

The PCR made use of 60 Vbeta and 13 Jbeta primers. TCRdb's copy holds only in-frame clones and misses some; the assay was immunoSEQ multiplex PCR. The sample carries about 95,000 clones, roughly 71% recorded once. CDR1 is SSHAT and CDR2 is FNYEAQ in the germline V gene (reference sequence). CDR3 length equals 17 residues. Trimming removed 5 bases from V and 4 bases from J; junction bases left unmatched: 11. The V gene is TRBV7-7, the J gene TRBJ2-5; 12 nucleotides match TRBD2. The TCR comes from a middle-aged woman in good health and CMV-seronegative. The sequenced material came from PBMCs. The chain's CDR3 is CASSMELAGGPGETQYF. The DNA of the CDR3 is TGTGCCAGCAGCATGGAGCTAGCGGGGGGGCCTGGAGAGACCCAGTACTTC.